This T cell receptor (beta chain) is drawn from a study of molecular identifiers for immune sequencing clone quantification. About the study: Four of five splits of RNA from roughly 18,000 or 92,000 naive CD8 cells were sequenced in replicates.

This clonotype was detected only a few times. The antigen is undetermined. The CDR3 contains 19 residues. V shed 2 bases, J shed 0 bases, and the junction held 13 bases outside the gene matches. Germline CDR1 is MNHEY and CDR2 is SVGEGT. General observations from the study: Identical TCR molecules sharing a barcode could underestimate highly expanded clone sizes. Detectable among one million naive cells, according to reports, was Jurkat TCR RNA spiked in from one cell.

As CD8+CD4-CCR7+CD45RA+ cells, naive CD8 T cells were sorted. Via MiXCR, TCRdb re-called the PCR reads, giving one row per CDR3 protein. The sample lists about 510,000 distinct CDR3 sequences, about a quarter occurring once. The sequence was obtained from a human donor in good health. Some libraries in this study had Jurkat cell RNA spiked in. The rearrangement links TRBV6-2 or TRBV6-3 to TRBJ1-5, with TRBD1 matching over 7 bases. The sample taken for sequencing was naive CD8+ T cells from blood, with Jurkat cell RNA spiked in. Subset here: FACS-sorted CD8+CD4-CCR7+CD45RA+ naive T cells. The CDR3 nucleotides read TGTGCCAGCAGTTACCCAGGGACAGACCCCGCTTATAGCAATCAGCCCCAGCATTTT. This gives the protein CASSYPGTDPAYSNQPQHF.